A selection of T cell receptor beta chains follows, all from one sample in a study of T cell repertoires in cytomegalovirus infection. No antigen has been assigned to these receptors. TCRdb reprocessed the reads via MiXCR and lists one record per CDR3 protein. The repertoire has around 430,000 distinct CDR3 sequences, about 39% of them found once; the top ten carry around 44%. Source: cultured PBMCs, taken from culture after CMV antigen stimulation. These receptors originate from a human donor in good health (CMV status not recorded). Some clones in this sample may be carry-over from other donors' samples. CDR3s include the opening cysteine and the closing phenylalanine or tryptophan. The D gene is left open where the match is weak. Only some rows state a clone size, as once, few, many or a class for expanded clones.

V: TRBV10-3; J: TRBJ2-7; D: .; size: .; CDR3: CATRDYESYEQYF; DNA: TGTGCCACGCGAGACTATGAGTCCTACGAGCAGTACTTC
V: TRBV7-2; J: TRBJ2-2; D: TRBD2; size: .; CDR3: CASSLLPTSGWSGELFF; DNA: TGTGCCAGCAGCTTACTGCCAACTAGCGGGTGGTCGGGGGAGCTGTTTTTT
V: TRBV7-2; J: TRBJ1-3; D: .; size: .; CDR3: CASSLTGYDTIYF; DNA: TGTGCCAGCAGCTTGACAGGATATGACACCATATATTTT
V: TRBV4-1; J: TRBJ2-5; D: .; size: .; CDR3: CASSQVGSGTQYF; DNA: TGCGCCAGCAGCCAAGTGGGGAGCGGGACCCAGTACTTC
V: TRBV7-9; J: TRBJ2-1; D: .; size: few; CDR3: CASSLPGIYNEQFF; DNA: TGTGCCAGCAGCTTACCGGGAATCTACAATGAGCAGTTCTTC
V: TRBV5-4; J: TRBJ2-1; D: TRBD2; size: few; CDR3: CASSPGGRNEQFF; DNA: TGTGCCAGCAGCCCGGGGGGGAGAAATGAGCAGTTCTTC
V: TRBV6-2/TRBV6-3; J: TRBJ2-3; D: .; size: .; CDR3: CASSYDGASLSDTQYF; DNA: TGTGCCAGCAGTTACGACGGGGCCTCCTTATCCGATACGCAGTATTTT
V: TRBV7-8; J: TRBJ2-5; D: TRBD2; size: .; CDR3: CASSQTSGKGETQYF; DNA: TGTGCCAGCAGCCAGACTAGCGGAAAGGGAGAGACCCAGTACTTC
V: TRBV19; J: TRBJ1-2; D: TRBD1; size: .; CDR3: CASSIWDRGPLGYTF; DNA: TGTGCCAGTAGTATTTGGGACAGGGGGCCTCTTGGCTACACCTTC
V: TRBV7-9; J: TRBJ1-1; D: .; size: few; CDR3: CASSSLRAKGTEAFF; DNA: TGTGCCAGCAGCTCCCTCAGGGCAAAAGGCACTGAAGCTTTCTTT
V: TRBV7-6; J: TRBJ1-5; D: .; size: .; CDR3: CASSDARGRAGQPQHF; DNA: TGTGCCAGCAGCGACGCCAGGGGCAGGGCGGGTCAGCCCCAGCATTTT
V: TRBV15; J: TRBJ1-1; D: .; size: .; CDR3: CATRGGGQTEAFF; DNA: TGTGCCACCAGAGGTGGGGGGCAGACTGAAGCTTTCTTT
V: TRBV15; J: TRBJ1-5; D: .; size: few; CDR3: CATSEGRLSNQPQHF; DNA: TGTGCCACCTCGGAGGGGAGACTTAGCAATCAGCCCCAGCATTTT
V: TRBV2; J: TRBJ1-2; D: .; size: .; CDR3: CASSELSVNYGYTF; DNA: TGTGCCAGCAGTGAATTGTCAGTCAACTATGGCTACACCTTC
V: TRBV2; J: TRBJ1-4; D: .; size: .; CDR3: CANRERASIEKLFF; DNA: TGTGCCAACAGGGAGCGGGCGTCTATTGAAAAACTGTTTTTT
V: TRBV27; J: TRBJ1-2; D: TRBD1; size: .; CDR3: CASSSNRGPHYGYTF; DNA: TGTGCCAGCAGTTCGAACAGGGGTCCCCATTATGGCTACACCTTC
V: TRBV5-6; J: TRBJ2-1; D: TRBD1; size: few; CDR3: CASSSLGQLDNEQFF; DNA: TGTGCCAGCAGTTCCTTGGGACAGCTAGACAATGAGCAGTTCTTC
V: TRBV7-9; J: TRBJ1-2; D: .; size: once; CDR3: CASSTDTYGYTF; DNA: TGTGCCAGCAGCACCGACACCTATGGCTACACCTTC
V: TRBV3-1; J: TRBJ1-1; D: .; size: .; CDR3: CASSQDRYRQLIGTEAFF; DNA: TGTGCCAGCAGCCAAGATCGATATCGACAGCTTATTGGCACTGAAGCTTTCTTT
V: TRBV7-2; J: TRBJ2-7; D: .; size: few; CDR3: CASSLYNSYEQYF; DNA: TGTGCCAGCAGCCTTTACAACTCCTACGAGCAGTACTTC
V: TRBV5-4; J: TRBJ2-1; D: TRBD1; size: .; CDR3: CASSMDRGPYNEQFF; DNA: TGTGCCAGCAGCATGGACAGGGGACCCTACAATGAGCAGTTCTTC
V: TRBV10-3; J: TRBJ2-5; D: TRBD1; size: .; CDR3: CAISGGQGLQETQYF; DNA: TGTGCCATCAGTGGGGGACAGGGCCTTCAAGAGACCCAGTACTTC
V: TRBV6-1; J: TRBJ1-6; D: .; size: .; CDR3: CASSEDRSSYNSPLHF; DNA: TGTGCCAGCAGTGAAGACAGGAGCTCCTATAATTCACCCCTCCACTTT
V: TRBV5-1; J: TRBJ2-1; D: TRBD2; size: few; CDR3: CASSFVLAGIYNEQFF; DNA: TGCGCCAGCAGCTTCGTCCTAGCGGGGATATACAATGAGCAGTTCTTC
V: TRBV6-2/TRBV6-3; J: TRBJ2-2; D: .; size: .; CDR3: CASSRGTRGRMELFF; DNA: TGTGCCAGCAGCCGCGGGACACGAGGGAGAATGGAGCTGTTTTTT
V: TRBV18; J: TRBJ1-4; D: .; size: .; CDR3: CASSPTVATNEKLFF; DNA: TGTGCCAGCTCACCTACAGTAGCAACTAATGAAAAACTGTTTTTT
V: TRBV11-2; J: TRBJ2-4; D: .; size: once; CDR3: CASSKGVAKNIQYF; DNA: TGTGCCAGCAGCAAAGGGGTAGCCAAAAACATTCAGTACTTC
V: TRBV7-2; J: TRBJ2-3; D: TRBD2; size: few; CDR3: CASSVGRATDTQYF; DNA: TGTGCCAGCAGCGTCGGGAGGGCCACAGATACGCAGTATTTT